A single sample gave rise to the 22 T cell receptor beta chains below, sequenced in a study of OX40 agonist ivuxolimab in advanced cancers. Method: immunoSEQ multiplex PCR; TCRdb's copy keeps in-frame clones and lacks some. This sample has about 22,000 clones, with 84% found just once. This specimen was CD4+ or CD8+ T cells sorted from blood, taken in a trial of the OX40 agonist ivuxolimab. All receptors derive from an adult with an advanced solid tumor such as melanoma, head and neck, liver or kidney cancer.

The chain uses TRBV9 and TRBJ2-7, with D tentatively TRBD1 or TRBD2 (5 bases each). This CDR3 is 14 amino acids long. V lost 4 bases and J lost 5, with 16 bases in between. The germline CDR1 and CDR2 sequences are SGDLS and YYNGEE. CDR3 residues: CASSPSGGVDEQYF. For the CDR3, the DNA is TGTGCCAGCAGCCCTAGTGGGGGTGTGGACGAGCAGTACTTC.

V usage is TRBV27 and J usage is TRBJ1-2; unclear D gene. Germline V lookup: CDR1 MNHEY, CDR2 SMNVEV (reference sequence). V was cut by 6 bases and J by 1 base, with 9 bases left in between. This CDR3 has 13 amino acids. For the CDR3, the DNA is TGTGCCAGCAGCCCCCTCAATAACTATGGCTACACCTTC. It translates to CASSPLNNYGYTF.

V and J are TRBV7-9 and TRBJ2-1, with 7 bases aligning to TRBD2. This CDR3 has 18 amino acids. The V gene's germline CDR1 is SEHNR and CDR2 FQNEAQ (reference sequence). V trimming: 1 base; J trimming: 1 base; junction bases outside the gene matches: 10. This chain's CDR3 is CASSLVGRDRLSYNEQFF. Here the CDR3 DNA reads TGTGCCAGCAGCTTAGTGGGGAGGGACCGGCTATCCTACAATGAGCAGTTCTTC. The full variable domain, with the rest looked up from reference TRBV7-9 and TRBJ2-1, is DTGVSQNPRHKITKRGQNVTFRCDPISEHNRLYWYRQTLGQGPEFLTYFQNEAQLEKSRLLSDRFSAERPKGSFSTLEIQRTEQGDSAMYLCASSLVGRDRLSYNEQFFGPGTRLTVL.

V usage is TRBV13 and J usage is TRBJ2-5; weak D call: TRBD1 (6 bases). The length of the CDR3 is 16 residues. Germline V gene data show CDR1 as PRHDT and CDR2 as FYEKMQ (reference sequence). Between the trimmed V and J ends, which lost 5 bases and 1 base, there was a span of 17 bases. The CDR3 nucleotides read TGTGCCAGCAGCGCGCGTTCGGCAGGGGCCCAAGAGACCCAGTACTTC. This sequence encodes CASSARSAGAQETQYF.

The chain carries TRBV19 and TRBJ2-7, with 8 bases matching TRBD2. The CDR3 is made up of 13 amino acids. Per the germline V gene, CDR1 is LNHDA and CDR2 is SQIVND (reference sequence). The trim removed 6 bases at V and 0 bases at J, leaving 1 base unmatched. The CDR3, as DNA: TGTGCCAGTAGCAGCGGGAGCTCCTACGAGCAGTACTTC. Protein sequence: CASSSGSSYEQYF.

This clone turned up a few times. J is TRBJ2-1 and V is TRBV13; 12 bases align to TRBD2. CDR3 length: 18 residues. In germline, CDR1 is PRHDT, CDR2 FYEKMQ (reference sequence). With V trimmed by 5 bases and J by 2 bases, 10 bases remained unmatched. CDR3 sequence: CASSLTRTSGAPYNEQFF. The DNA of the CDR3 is TGTGCCAGCAGCCTAACCCGGACTAGCGGGGCCCCCTACAATGAGCAGTTCTTC.

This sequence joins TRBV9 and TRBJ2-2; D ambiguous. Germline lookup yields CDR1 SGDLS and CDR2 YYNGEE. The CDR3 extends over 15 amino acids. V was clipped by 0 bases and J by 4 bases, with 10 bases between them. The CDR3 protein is CASSVDLTSTGELFF. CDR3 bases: TGTGCCAGCAGCGTAGATCTGACGTCCACCGGGGAGCTGTTTTTT.

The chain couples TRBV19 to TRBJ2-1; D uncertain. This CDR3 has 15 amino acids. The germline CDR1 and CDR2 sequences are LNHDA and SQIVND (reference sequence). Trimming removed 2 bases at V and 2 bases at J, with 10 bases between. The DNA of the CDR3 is TGTGCCAGTAGTATATCGTCAGGCGCCTACAATGAGCAGTTCTTC. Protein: CASSISSGAYNEQFF.

The CDR3 DNA reads as TGTGCCAGCAGCTTAGGAACAAGGGGTGTGTTTTTT. This codes for CASSLGTRGVFF. The chain employs TRBV11-2 and TRBJ2-2; weak D call: TRBD1 (5 bases). Germline loops: CDR1 SGHAT, CDR2 FQNNGV. V lost 1 base and J lost 15, with 12 bases in between. The CDR3 has 12 amino acids. The variable domain in full, completed from reference TRBV11-2 and TRBJ2-2, reads EAGVAQSPRYKIIEKRQSVAFWCNPISGHATLYWYQQILGQGPKLLIQFQNNGVVDDSQLPKDRFSAERLKGVDSTLKIQPAKLEDSAVYLCASSLGTRGVFFGEGSRLTVL.

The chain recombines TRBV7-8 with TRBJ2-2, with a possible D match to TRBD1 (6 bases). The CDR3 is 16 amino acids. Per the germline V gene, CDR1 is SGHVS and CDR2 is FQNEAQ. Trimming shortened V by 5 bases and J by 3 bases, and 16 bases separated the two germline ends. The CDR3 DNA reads TGTGCCAGCAGCCGATTGGCAGGGGCGGACACCGGGGAGCTGTTTTTT. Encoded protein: CASSRLAGADTGELFF. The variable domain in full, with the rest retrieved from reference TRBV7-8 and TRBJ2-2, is GAGVSQSPRYKVAKRGQDVALRCDPISGHVSLFWYQQALGQGPEFLTYFQNEAQLDKSGLPSDRFFAERPEGSVSTLKIQRTQQEDSAVYLCASSRLAGADTGELFFGEGSRLTVL.

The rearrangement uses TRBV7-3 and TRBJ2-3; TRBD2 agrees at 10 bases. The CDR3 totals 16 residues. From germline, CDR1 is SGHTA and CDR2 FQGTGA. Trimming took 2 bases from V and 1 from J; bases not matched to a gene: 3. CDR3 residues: CASSLGGTSGTDTQYF. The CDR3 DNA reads TGTGCCAGCAGCTTAGGTGGGACTAGCGGCACAGATACGCAGTATTTT.

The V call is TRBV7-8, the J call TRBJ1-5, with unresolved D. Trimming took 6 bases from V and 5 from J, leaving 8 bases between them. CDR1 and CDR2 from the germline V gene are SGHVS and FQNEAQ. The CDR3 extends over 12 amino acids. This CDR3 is CASSSGDQPQHF. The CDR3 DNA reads TGTGCCAGCAGTTCCGGGGATCAGCCCCAGCATTTT. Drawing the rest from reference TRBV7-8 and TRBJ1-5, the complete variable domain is GAGVSQSPRYKVAKRGQDVALRCDPISGHVSLFWYQQALGQGPEFLTYFQNEAQLDKSGLPSDRFFAERPEGSVSTLKIQRTQQEDSAVYLCASSSGDQPQHFGDGTRLSIL.

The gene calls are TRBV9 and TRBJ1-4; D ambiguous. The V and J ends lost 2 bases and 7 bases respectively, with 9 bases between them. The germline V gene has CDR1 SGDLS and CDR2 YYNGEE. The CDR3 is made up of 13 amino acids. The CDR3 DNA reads TGTGCCAGCAGCGTCGCCGGGAGTGAAAAACTGTTTTTT. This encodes CASSVAGSEKLFF.

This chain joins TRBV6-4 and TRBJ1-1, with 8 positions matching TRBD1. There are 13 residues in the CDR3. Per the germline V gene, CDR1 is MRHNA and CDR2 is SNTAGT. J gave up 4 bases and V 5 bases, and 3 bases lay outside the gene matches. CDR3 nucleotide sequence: TGTGCCAGCAGTCCTGGACAGGGCACTGAAGCTTTCTTT. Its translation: CASSPGQGTEAFF.

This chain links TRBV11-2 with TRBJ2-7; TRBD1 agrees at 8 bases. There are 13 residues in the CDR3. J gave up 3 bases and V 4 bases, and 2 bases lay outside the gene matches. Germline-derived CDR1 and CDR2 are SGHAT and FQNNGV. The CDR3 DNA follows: TGTGCCAGCAGCTCCGGGACAGGCTACGAGCAGTACTTC. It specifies CASSSGTGYEQYF.

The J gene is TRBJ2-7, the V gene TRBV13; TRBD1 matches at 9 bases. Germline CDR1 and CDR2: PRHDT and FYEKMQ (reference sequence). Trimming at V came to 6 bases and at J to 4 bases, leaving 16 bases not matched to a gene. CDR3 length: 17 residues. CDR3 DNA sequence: TGTGCCAGCAGTTCCCGGGACAGGGCTACGGTTGGTTACGAGCAGTACTTC. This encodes CASSSRDRATVGYEQYF. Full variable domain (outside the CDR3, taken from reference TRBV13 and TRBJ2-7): AAGVIQSPRHLIKEKRETATLKCYPIPRHDTVYWYQQGPGQDPQFLISFYEKMQSDKGSIPDRFSAQQFSDYHSELNMSSLELGDSALYFCASSSRDRATVGYEQYFGPGTRLTVT.

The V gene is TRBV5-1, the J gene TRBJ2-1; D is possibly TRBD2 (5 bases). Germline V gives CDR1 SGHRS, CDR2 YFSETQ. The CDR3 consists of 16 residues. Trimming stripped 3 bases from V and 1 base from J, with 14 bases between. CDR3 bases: TGCGCCAGCAGCTCCCTTGAGGGAACGTCCTACAATGAGCAGTTCTTC. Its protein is CASSSLEGTSYNEQFF.

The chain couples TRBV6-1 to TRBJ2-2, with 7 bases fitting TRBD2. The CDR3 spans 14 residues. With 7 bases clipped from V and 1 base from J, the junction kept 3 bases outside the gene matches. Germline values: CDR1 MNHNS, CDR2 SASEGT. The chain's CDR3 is CASISSGNTGELFF. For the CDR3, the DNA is TGTGCCAGCATTTCTAGCGGGAACACCGGGGAGCTGTTTTTT.

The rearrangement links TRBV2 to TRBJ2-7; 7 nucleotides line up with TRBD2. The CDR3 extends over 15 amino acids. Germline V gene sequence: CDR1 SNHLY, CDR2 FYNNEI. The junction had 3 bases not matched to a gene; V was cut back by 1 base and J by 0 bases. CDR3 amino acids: CASSEVGGSSYEQYF. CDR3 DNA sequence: TGTGCCAGCAGTGAAGTGGGCGGGAGCTCCTACGAGCAGTACTTC.

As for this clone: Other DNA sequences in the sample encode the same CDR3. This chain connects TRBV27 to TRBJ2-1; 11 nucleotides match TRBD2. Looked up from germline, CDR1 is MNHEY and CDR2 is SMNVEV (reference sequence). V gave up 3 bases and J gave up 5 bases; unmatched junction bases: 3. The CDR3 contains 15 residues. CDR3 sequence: CASSLGTSGNNEQFF. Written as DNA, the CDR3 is TGTGCCAGCAGTTTGGGGACTAGCGGAAACAATGAGCAGTTCTTC.

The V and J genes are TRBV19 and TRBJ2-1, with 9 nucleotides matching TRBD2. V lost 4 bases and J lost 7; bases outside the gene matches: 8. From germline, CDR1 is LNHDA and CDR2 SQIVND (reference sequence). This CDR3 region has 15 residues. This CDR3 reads CASSTTGTSWNEQFF. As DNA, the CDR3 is TGTGCCAGTAGTACCACGGGGACTAGCTGGAATGAGCAGTTCTTC.

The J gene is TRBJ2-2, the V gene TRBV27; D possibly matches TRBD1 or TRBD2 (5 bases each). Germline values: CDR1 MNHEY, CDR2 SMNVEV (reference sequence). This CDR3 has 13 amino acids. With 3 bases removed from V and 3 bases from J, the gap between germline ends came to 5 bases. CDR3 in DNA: TGTGCCAGCAGTTTGGGGGACACCGGGGAGCTGTTTTTT. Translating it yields CASSLGDTGELFF.